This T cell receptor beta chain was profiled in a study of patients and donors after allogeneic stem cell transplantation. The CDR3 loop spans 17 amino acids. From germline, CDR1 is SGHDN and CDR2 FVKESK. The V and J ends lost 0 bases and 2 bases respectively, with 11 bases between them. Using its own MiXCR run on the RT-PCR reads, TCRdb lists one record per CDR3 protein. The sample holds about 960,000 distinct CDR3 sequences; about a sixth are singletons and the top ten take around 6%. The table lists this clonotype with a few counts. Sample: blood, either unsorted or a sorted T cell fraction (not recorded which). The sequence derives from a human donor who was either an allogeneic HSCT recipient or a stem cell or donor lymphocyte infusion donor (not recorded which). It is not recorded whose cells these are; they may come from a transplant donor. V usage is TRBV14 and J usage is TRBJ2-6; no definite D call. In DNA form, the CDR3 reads TGTGCCAGCAGCCAAGAGTGGAACCGGGCTGGGGCCAACGTCCTGACTTTC. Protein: CASSQEWNRAGANVLTF.